This T cell receptor (beta chain) appears in the sequencing data of a study of blood T cells in healthy people across ages. It was with a sample-barcoded 5' primer and a J-beta primer mix that a second PCR of roughly 6 to 12 cycles was run. TCRdb used MiXCR to reprocess the 5' RACE reads, holding one entry per CDR3 protein. The sample records hundreds of thousands of distinct CDR3 sequences, approximately 65% being singletons. The V gene's germline CDR1 is MNHEY and CDR2 SMNVEV (reference sequence). This CDR3 comprises 18 residues. J gave up 8 bases and V 6 bases, and 23 bases lay outside the gene matches.

The origin of this receptor is a man aged 25 to 40 in good health. The chain couples TRBV27 to TRBJ2-3; 7 positions agree with TRBD2. The material sequenced was blood. CDR3 DNA sequence: TGTGCCAGCAGACCCCTGAGCGGGACTACCCCAGCCCAGGTTACGCAGTATTTT. Protein product: CASRPLSGTTPAQVTQYF.